The clone carrying this T cell receptor (beta chain) has a handful of counts. Germline CDR1 is MRHNA and CDR2 is SNTAGT. CDR3 length: 14 residues. V dropped 4 bases and J dropped 4; count of bases not matched to a gene: 2. The primer mix had 60 Vbeta and 13 Jbeta primers. Data came from immunoSEQ multiplex PCR; TCRdb stores just in-frame clones and leaves some out. The sample holds some 120,000 clones, 81% seen once. These data belong to a study of cytomegalovirus exposure and HLA in healthy donors. Sequencing was carried out using PBMCs. The chain carries TRBV6-4 and TRBJ2-3, with TRBD2 matching over 10 bases. This TCR was sampled from a man aged 18 to 29 in good health and CMV-seronegative. The CDR3 nucleotides read TGTGCCAGCAGTGCAACTAGCGGGGCAGATACGCAGTATTTT. Its protein is CASSATSGADTQYF.